This T cell receptor beta chain was captured by sequencing in a study of T-cell reconstitution after alpha-beta-depleted transplantation in children. This clonotype came up a few times. The target antigen is unknown. A TCRbeta library incorporating unique molecular identifiers was prepared. TCRdb reanalysed the PCR reads using MiXCR and keeps one entry per CDR3 protein. In the table there are roughly 350,000 distinct CDR3 sequences, around 15% of which are singletons. Trimming removed 2 bases from V and 4 bases from J; junction bases left unmatched: 14. CDR1 SGHNT and CDR2 YYREEE come from the germline V gene (reference sequence). This CDR3 spans 18 amino acids. Broader study findings: The main origin of T-cell counts and diversity one year after transplant was newly produced T cells. Reports say that about two months after transplant, the alpha-beta T cells came out of several hundred graft clones that had expanded. Diversity of TCRbeta at day 60 was high in some patients, arising from surviving recipient T cells and thymic progenitors.

This clonotype originated in a male patient between 2 and 9 years old who had a stem cell transplant for acute lymphoblastic leukemia, so the T cells may come from the graft donor. The J gene is TRBJ2-5, the V gene TRBV5-4, with 10 bases fitting TRBD2. Sequences were derived from PBMCs, mostly from graft donor cells, sampled 360 days after TCRalphabeta/CD19-depleted stem cell transplant. CDR3 sequence: CASSFGGNSGRFIETQYF. DNA for the CDR3: TGTGCCAGCAGCTTCGGCGGGAATAGCGGGAGGTTTATAGAGACCCAGTACTTC.